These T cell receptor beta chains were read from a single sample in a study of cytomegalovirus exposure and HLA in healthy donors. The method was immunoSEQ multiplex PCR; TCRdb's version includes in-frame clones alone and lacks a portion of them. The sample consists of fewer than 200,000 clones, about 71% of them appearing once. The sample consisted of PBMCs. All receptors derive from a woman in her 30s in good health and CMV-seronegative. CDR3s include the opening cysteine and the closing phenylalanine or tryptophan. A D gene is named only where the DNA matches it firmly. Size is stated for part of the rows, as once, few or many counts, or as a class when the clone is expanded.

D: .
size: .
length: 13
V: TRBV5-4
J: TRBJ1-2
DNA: TGTGCCAGCAGCTTGAGATTCTCGGATGGCTACACCTTC
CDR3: CASSLRFSDGYTF

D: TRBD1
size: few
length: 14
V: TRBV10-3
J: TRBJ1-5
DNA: TGTGCCATCAGTGGACAGGGGACTTATCAGCCCCAGCATTTT
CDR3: CAISGQGTYQPQHF

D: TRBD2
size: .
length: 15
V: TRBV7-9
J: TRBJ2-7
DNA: TGTGCCAGCAGCTTAGGTGGGCGGGAGAACAACGAGCAGTACTTC
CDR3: CASSLGGRENNEQYF

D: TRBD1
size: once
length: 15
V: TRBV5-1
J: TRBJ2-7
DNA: TGCGCCAGCAGCTCCGGGACAGGGGTTTCCTACGAGCAGTACTTC
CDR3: CASSSGTGVSYEQYF

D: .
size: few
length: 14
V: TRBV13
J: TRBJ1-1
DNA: TGTGCCAGCAGCCTCCCAGGGGAGAACACTGAAGCTTTCTTT
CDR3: CASSLPGENTEAFF

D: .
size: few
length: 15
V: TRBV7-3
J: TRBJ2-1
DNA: TGTGCCAGCAGCTTATTTCCGGGAGTATACAATGAGCAGTTCTTC
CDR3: CASSLFPGVYNEQFF

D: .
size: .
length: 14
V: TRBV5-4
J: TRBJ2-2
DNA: TGTGCCAGCAGCTTGGATTTAAACACCGGGGAGCTGTTTTTT
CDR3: CASSLDLNTGELFF

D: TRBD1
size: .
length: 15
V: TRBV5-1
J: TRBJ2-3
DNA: TGCGCCAGCAGCTCGACAGGGGGAGGCACAGATACGCAGTATTTT
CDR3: CASSSTGGGTDTQYF

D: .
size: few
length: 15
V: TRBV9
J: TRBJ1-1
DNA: TGTGCCAGCAGCCGTGTACAGGCTTCTAACACTGAAGCTTTCTTT
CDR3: CASSRVQASNTEAFF

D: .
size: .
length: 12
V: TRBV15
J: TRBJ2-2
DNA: TGTGCCACCAGCAGAGGGGGCGGAGAGCTGTTTTTT
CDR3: CATSRGGGELFF